This T cell receptor beta chain comes out of a study of T-cell memory formation after mild COVID-19. V was trimmed by 0 bases and J by 2 bases, leaving 13 bases between them. Germline lookup yields CDR1 LGHDT and CDR2 YNNKEL (reference sequence). The CDR3 has 16 amino acids. From the 5' RACE reads, TCRdb called clonotypes with MiXCR, one entry per CDR3 protein. The sample carries about half a million distinct CDR3 sequences, approximately 18% recorded once. The TCR originated in an adult woman who had mild COVID-19 (a few samples of this study predate the infection). Cell type and time point are not known. What was sequenced was PBMCs or a T cell subset sorted from them (not recorded which). This rearrangement joins TRBV3-1 to TRBJ1-2; D unresolved. The chain's CDR3 is CASSQERYSGNYGYTF. CDR3 sequence (DNA): TGTGCCAGCAGCCAAGAACGGTACAGTGGAAACTATGGCTACACCTTC.